The sequence of this T cell receptor (beta chain) was determined in a study of T-cell memory formation after mild COVID-19. Findings of the study overall: Researchers report contracting CD4+ clones mostly in CM and EM, with CD8+ clones in EMRA. The authors left the SARS-CoV-2 specificity of second-wave clones peaking on day 37 unconfirmed.

The CDR3 is made up of 14 amino acids. CDR1 is SGHRS and CDR2 is YFSETQ in the germline V gene. The V gene lost 1 base and the J gene lost 0 bases, with 7 bases spanning the gap. This clonotype was found a few times. Its antigen is undetermined. A single record per CDR3 protein comes from TCRdb applying MiXCR to the 5' RACE reads. Among roughly 560,000 distinct CDR3 sequences, roughly 20% were seen once, and the ten largest hold under 15%. This clonotype was obtained from an adult woman who had mild COVID-19 (a few samples of this study predate the infection). Cell type and time point are not known. The sequenced material came from PBMCs or a T cell subset sorted from them (not recorded which). This chain joins TRBV5-1 and TRBJ1-1; D is ambiguous. The CDR3 coding sequence is TGCGCCAGCAGCTTGTACGGGGTGAACACTGAAGCTTTCTTT. Translation gives CASSLYGVNTEAFF.